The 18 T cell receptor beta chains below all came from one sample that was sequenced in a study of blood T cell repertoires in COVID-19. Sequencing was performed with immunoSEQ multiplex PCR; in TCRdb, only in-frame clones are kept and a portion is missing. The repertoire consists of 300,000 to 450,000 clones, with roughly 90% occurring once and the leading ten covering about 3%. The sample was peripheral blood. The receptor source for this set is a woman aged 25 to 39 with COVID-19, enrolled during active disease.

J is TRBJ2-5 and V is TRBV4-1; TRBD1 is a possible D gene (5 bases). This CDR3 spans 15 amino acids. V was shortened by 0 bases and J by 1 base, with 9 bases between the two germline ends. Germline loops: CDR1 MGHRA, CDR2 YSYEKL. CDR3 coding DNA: TGCGCCAGCAGCCAAGATCAAAGGGGCCAAGAGACCCAGTACTTC. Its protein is CASSQDQRGQETQYF.

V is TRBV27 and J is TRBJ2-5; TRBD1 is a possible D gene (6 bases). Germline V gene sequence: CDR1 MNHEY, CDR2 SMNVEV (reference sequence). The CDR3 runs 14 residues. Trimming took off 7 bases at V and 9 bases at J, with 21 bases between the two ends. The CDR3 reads CASTQGQGVGSQYF. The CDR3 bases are TGTGCCAGCACCCAGGGGCAGGGCGTGGGGTCCCAGTACTTC.

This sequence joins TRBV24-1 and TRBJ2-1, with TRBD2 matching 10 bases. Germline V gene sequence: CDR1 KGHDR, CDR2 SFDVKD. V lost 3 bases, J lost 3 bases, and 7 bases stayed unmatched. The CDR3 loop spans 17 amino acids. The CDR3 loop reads CATSDAKTSGVYNEQFF. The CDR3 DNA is TGTGCCACCAGTGATGCAAAAACTAGCGGGGTCTACAATGAGCAGTTCTTC.

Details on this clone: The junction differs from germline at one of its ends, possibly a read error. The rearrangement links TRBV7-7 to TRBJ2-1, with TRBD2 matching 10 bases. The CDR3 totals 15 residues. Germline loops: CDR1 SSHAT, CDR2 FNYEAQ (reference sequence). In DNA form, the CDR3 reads TGTGCTAGCAGCTTAGGGCTAGCGGGAGACGATGAGCAGTTCTTC. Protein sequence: CASSLGLAGDDEQFF.

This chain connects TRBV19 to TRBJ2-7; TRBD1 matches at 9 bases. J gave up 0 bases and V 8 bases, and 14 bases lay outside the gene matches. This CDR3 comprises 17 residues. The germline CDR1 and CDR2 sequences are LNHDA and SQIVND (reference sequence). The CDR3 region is CASPPRKGDRVSYEQYV. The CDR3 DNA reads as TGTGCCAGTCCTCCCAGGAAGGGGGACAGGGTCTCCTACGAGCAGTACGTC.

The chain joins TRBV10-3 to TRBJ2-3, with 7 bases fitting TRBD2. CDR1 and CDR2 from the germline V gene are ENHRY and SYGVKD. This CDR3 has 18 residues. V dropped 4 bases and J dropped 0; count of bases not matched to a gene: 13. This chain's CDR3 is CAISAEPWGAGSTDTQYF. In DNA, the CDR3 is TGTGCCATCAGTGCCGAACCTTGGGGAGCGGGGAGCACAGATACGCAGTATTTT.

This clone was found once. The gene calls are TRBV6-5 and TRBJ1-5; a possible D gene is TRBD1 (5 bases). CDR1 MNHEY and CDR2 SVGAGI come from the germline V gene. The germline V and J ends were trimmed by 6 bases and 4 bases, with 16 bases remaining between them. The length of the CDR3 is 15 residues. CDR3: CASSLRGPGNQPQHF. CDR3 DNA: TGTGCCAGCAGCCTCCGTGGACCAGGGAATCAGCCCCAGCATTTT.

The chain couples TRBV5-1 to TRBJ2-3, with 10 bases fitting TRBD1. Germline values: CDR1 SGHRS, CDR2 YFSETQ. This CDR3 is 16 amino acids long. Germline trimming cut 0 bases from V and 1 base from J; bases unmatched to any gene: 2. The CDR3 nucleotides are TGCGCCAGCAGCTTGGGGACAGGGGGTGGCACAGATACGCAGTATTTT. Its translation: CASSLGTGGGTDTQYF.

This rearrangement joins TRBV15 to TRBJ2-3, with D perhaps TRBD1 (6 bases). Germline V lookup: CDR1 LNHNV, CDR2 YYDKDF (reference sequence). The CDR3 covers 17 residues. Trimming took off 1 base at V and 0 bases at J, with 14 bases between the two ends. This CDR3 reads CATSRGEQGWSTDTQYF. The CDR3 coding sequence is TGTGCCACCAGCAGAGGGGAACAGGGATGGAGCACAGATACGCAGTATTTT.

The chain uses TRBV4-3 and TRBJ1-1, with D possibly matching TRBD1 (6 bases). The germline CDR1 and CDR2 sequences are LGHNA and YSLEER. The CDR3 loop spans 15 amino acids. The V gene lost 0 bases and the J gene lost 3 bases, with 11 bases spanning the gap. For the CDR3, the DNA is TGCGCCAGCAGCCAAGACCAACAGGGATACACTGAAGCTTTCTTT. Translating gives CASSQDQQGYTEAFF.

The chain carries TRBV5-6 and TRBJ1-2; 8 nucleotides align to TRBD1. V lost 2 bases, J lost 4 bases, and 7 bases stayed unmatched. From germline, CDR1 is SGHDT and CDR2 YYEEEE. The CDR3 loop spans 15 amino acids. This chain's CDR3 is CASSLFRTGSYGYTF. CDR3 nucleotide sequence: TGTGCCAGCAGCTTATTTCGGACAGGGAGCTATGGCTACACCTTC.

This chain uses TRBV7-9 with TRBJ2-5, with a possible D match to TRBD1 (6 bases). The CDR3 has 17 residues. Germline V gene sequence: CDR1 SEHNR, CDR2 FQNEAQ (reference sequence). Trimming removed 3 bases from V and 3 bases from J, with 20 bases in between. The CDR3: CASSLSIAGTKKETQYF. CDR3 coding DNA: TGTGCCAGCAGCTTGAGCATAGCCGGGACAAAGAAAGAGACCCAGTACTTC. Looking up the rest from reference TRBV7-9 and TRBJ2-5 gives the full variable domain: DTGVSQNPRHKITKRGQNVTFRCDPISEHNRLYWYRQTLGQGPEFLTYFQNEAQLEKSRLLSDRFSAERPKGSFSTLEIQRTEQGDSAMYLCASSLSIAGTKKETQYFGPGTRLLVL.

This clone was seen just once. CDR3 DNA sequence: TGCAGTGCTAGTTCAATCGGGAGGGGTATGTCGGAGACCCAGTACTTC. Protein product: CSASSIGRGMSETQYF. This chain links TRBV20-1 with TRBJ2-5; 8 bases are shared with TRBD2. Germline trimming cut 3 bases from V and 5 bases from J; bases unmatched to any gene: 14. Germline lookup yields CDR1 DFQATT and CDR2 SNEGSKA (reference sequence). The CDR3 is 16 amino acids.

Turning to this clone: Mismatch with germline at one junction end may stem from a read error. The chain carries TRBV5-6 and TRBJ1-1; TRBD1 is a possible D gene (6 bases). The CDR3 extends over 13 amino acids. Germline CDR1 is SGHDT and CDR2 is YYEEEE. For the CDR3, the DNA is TGTGCCAGCAGCTTGCTTCTATATCCGCCAGGGGTCTTT. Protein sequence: CASSLLLYPPGVF.

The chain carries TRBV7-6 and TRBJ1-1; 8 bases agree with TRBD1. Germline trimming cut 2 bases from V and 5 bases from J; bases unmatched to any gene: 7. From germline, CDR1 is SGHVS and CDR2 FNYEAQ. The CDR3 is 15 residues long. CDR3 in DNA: TGTGCCAGCAGCTTATCAGGGGGCCCTCTTACTGAAGCTTTCTTT. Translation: CASSLSGGPLTEAFF.

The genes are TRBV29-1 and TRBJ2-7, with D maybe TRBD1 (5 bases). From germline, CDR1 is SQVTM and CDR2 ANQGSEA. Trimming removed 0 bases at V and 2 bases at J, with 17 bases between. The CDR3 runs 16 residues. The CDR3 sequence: CSVEDQTGSNPYEQYV. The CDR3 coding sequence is TGCAGCGTTGAAGATCAAACAGGATCAAACCCCTACGAGCAGTACGTC.

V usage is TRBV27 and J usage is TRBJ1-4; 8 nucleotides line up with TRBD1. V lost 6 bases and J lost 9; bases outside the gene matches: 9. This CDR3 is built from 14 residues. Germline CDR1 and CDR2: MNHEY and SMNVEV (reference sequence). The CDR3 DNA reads TGTGCCAGCAGACCAGGGGGCTCGGTGAAAAAACTGTTTTTT. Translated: CASRPGGSVKKLFF.

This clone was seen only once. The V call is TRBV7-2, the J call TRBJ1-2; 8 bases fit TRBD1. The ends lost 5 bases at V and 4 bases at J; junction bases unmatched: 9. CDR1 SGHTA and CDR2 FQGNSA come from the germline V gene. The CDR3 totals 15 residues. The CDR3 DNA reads TGTGCCAGCAGCCAAGGACAGGGTGTCGGCTATGGCTACACCTTC. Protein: CASSQGQGVGYGYTF.